These 6 T cell receptor beta chains came from one sample sequenced in a study of CD8 T cells in Susac syndrome. An amount of RNA that ranged from roughly 0.5 to 1 ug was reverse transcribed with random hexamers. TCRdb re-called the immunoSEQ multiplex PCR reads through MiXCR, storing one row per CDR3 protein. The profile covers about 150,000 distinct CDR3 sequences, with about 94% appearing a single time and 0.2% to 0.25% taken by the ten largest. Material: CD8+ T cells from PBMCs. These receptors were obtained from a human donor with multiple sclerosis.

This sequence joins TRBV3-1 and TRBJ2-3; D might be TRBD2 (5 bases). The V gene's germline CDR1 is LGHDT and CDR2 YNNKEL (reference sequence). Trimming left V 0 bases short and J 3 bases short, with 7 bases between. The CDR3 sequence is 14 residues long. In DNA, the CDR3 is TGTGCCAGCAGCCAAGATACGGGAACAGATACGCAGTATTTT. This encodes CASSQDTGTDTQYF.

This rearrangement joins TRBV9 to TRBJ2-3; D gene unclear. The V end lost 3 bases, the J end lost 6 bases, and 11 bases lay between the germline ends. Germline CDR1 is SGDLS and CDR2 is YYNGEE. CDR3 length: 13 amino acids. CDR3 residues: CASSDPVRDTQYF. The CDR3 region has the DNA TGTGCCAGCAGCGACCCTGTAAGGGATACGCAGTATTTT. The full variable domain, with the rest looked up from reference TRBV9 and TRBJ2-3, is DSGVTQTPKHLITATGQRVTLRCSPRSGDLSVYWYQQSLDQGLQFLIQYYNGEERAKGNILERFSAQQFPDLHSELNLSSLELGDSALYFCASSDPVRDTQYFGPGTRLTVL.

This chain joins TRBV29-1 and TRBJ2-7; D might be TRBD2 (5 bases). The CDR3 sequence is 12 residues long. The V gene lost 5 bases and the J gene lost 7 bases, with 15 bases spanning the gap. Germline CDR1 SQVTM, CDR2 ANQGSEA. This CDR3 is CSVPGPRREQYF. Written as DNA, the CDR3 is TGCAGCGTTCCGGGCCCCCGGAGGGAGCAGTACTTC.

The chain uses TRBV9 and TRBJ2-1; 7 bases are a match to TRBD2. The V gene's germline CDR1 is SGDLS and CDR2 YYNGEE. CDR3 length equals 14 residues. V lost 4 bases, J lost 3 bases, and 4 bases stayed unmatched. The CDR3 protein is CASSPRTSYNEQFF. The CDR3 nucleotides are TGTGCCAGCAGCCCTCGGACTAGCTACAATGAGCAGTTCTTC.

The rearrangement links TRBV16 to TRBJ1-1; D ambiguous. The CDR3 runs to 12 residues. CDR1 and CDR2 from the germline V gene are KGHSY and FQNENV. Deletions cut 4 bases from V and 4 bases from J, with 7 bases between. The CDR3 nucleotides read TGTGCCAGCAGCCCCCACAGCACTGAAGCTTTCTTT. Its protein product is CASSPHSTEAFF.

The gene calls are TRBV5-6 and TRBJ2-7; D is perhaps TRBD1 (6 bases). CDR1 SGHDT and CDR2 YYEEEE come from the germline V gene. CDR3 length: 13 residues. V lost 0 bases to trimming and J lost 2 bases, with 6 bases between them. Here the CDR3 DNA reads TGTGCCAGCAGCTTGGAGGGGGCCTACGAGCAGTACTTC. Translated: CASSLEGAYEQYF. Full variable domain (remainder filled in from reference TRBV5-6 and TRBJ2-7): DAGVTQSPTHLIKTRGQQVTLRCSPKSGHDTVSWYQQALGQGPQFIFQYYEEEERQRGNFPDRFSGHQFPNYSSELNVNALLLGDSALYLCASSLEGAYEQYFGPGTRLTVT.